These 27 T cell receptor beta chains came from one sample sequenced in a study of blood T cell repertoires in COVID-19. Using immunoSEQ multiplex PCR, the repertoire was profiled, and TCRdb retains in-frame clones only, with some absent. Of 150,000 or so clones listed, about 79% are singletons. The sequencing sample was made of peripheral blood. The origin of the receptors is a woman between 45 and 60 years old in a cohort sampled during active or convalescent COVID-19.

The chain is built from TRBV20-1 and TRBJ2-3, with 7 bases that match TRBD2. The V gene's germline CDR1 is DFQATT and CDR2 SNEGSKA (reference sequence). V shed 3 bases, J shed 5 bases, and the junction held 5 bases outside the gene matches. The CDR3 has 13 residues. CDR3 bases: TGCAGTGCTAGTGACAGCGGGATAGATACGCAGTATTTT. As protein: CSASDSGIDTQYF.

This rearrangement joins TRBV6-4 to TRBJ2-5, with 9 bases aligning to TRBD2. This CDR3 is built from 15 residues. V lost 2 bases and J lost 6; bases outside the gene matches: 7. The germline CDR1 and CDR2 sequences are MRHNA and SNTAGT. In DNA form, the CDR3 reads TGTGCCAGCAGTGACCACAGACTAGCGGTGAAGACCCAGTACTTC. Protein sequence: CASSDHRLAVKTQYF.

The rearrangement joins TRBV25-1 to TRBJ2-3; perhaps TRBD2 as D (6 bases). The CDR3 covers 15 residues. Germline V gene sequence: CDR1 MGHDK, CDR2 SYGVNS. V lost 9 bases and J lost 4, with 20 bases in between. The CDR3 is CASAGTERLSDTQYF. DNA for the CDR3: TGTGCCAGTGCGGGGACTGAGCGGTTGTCAGATACGCAGTATTTT.

This sequence joins TRBV7-2 and TRBJ1-1; perhaps TRBD1 as D (5 bases). Trimming shortened V by 5 bases and J by 5 bases, and 15 bases separated the two germline ends. The V gene's germline CDR1 is SGHTA and CDR2 FQGNSA. This CDR3 has 14 amino acids. The CDR3, as DNA: TGTGCCAGCAGCCCCAGCTGGGGGGTTACTGAAGCTTTCTTT. Its translation: CASSPSWGVTEAFF.

The chain employs TRBV2 and TRBJ2-4; perhaps TRBD1 as D (5 bases). Trimming took 3 bases from V and 9 from J, leaving 12 bases between them. The CDR3 contains 13 residues. In germline, CDR1 is SNHLY, CDR2 FYNNEI. The CDR3 is CASSEGQGRIQYF. DNA of the CDR3: TGTGCCAGCAGTGAGGGGCAGGGTCGCATTCAGTACTTC.

The rearrangement links TRBV5-4 to TRBJ1-1, with a weak D call TRBD1 (6 bases). With 0 bases removed from V and 1 base from J, the gap between germline ends came to 13 bases. This CDR3 spans 16 amino acids. Germline V lookup: CDR1 SGHNT, CDR2 YYREEE (reference sequence). As DNA, the CDR3 is TGTGCCAGCAGCTTGGGAGGGGGAAGGGGGAACACTGAAGCTTTCTTT. This encodes CASSLGGGRGNTEAFF.

This chain connects TRBV7-7 to TRBJ2-2, with D possibly being TRBD2 (5 bases). Germline CDR1 SSHAT, CDR2 FNYEAQ (reference sequence). Trimming stripped 5 bases from V and 0 bases from J, with 7 bases between. This CDR3 has 14 residues. CDR3 DNA: TGTGCCAGCAGCCGGGGAGCGAACACCGGGGAGCTGTTTTTT. This encodes CASSRGANTGELFF.

The chain links TRBV18 to TRBJ1-3; perhaps TRBD1 as D (6 bases). Germline lookup yields CDR1 KGHSH and CDR2 LQKENI. Trimming left V 5 bases short and J 4 bases short, with 18 bases between. The CDR3 loop spans 16 amino acids. CDR3 region: CASSGTTGLSGNTIYF. CDR3 DNA: TGTGCCAGCTCAGGAACCACAGGGCTATCGGGAAACACCATATATTTT.

The chain links TRBV7-2 to TRBJ1-3, with 9 nucleotides matching TRBD1. Germline V lookup: CDR1 SGHTA, CDR2 FQGNSA. The CDR3 has 15 amino acids. J was trimmed by 8 bases and V by 1 base; bases with no gene match: 6. CDR3 DNA: TGTGCCAGCAGCTTAGGGACAGGGGACCTGTACACCATATATTTT. Amino acid sequence: CASSLGTGDLYTIYF. The complete variable domain, with remaining parts taken from reference TRBV7-2 and TRBJ1-3, reads GAGVSQSPSNKVTEKGKDVELRCDPISGHTALYWYRQSLGQGLEFLIYFQGNSAPDKSGLPSDRFSAERTGGSVSTLTIQRTQQEDSAVYLCASSLGTGDLYTIYFGEGSWLTVV.

This chain links TRBV4-3 with TRBJ2-1; TRBD1 matches at 7 bases. Germline V lookup: CDR1 LGHNA, CDR2 YSLEER. Losses at the gene ends were 4 bases for V and 4 bases for J; bases not matched to a gene: 7. This CDR3 has 15 amino acids. CDR3 loop: CASSLQGSGYNEQFF. CDR3 coding DNA: TGCGCCAGCAGCCTACAGGGGAGTGGATACAATGAGCAGTTCTTC.

On this clone itself: Other DNA sequences in this specimen translate into the identical CDR3. V is TRBV30 and J is TRBJ2-5; 9 bases fit TRBD2. Germline-derived CDR1 and CDR2 are GTSNPN and SVGIG (reference sequence). J was trimmed by 5 bases and V by 2 bases; bases with no gene match: 0. The CDR3 consists of 12 residues. The CDR3 DNA is TGTGCCTGGAGTACTAGCGGGGAGACCCAGTACTTC. Encoded protein: CAWSTSGETQYF.

The rearrangement uses TRBV16 and TRBJ2-7, with TRBD1 matching 11 bases. The CDR3 is 15 residues long. Unmatched junction bases numbered 2, after V lost 0 bases and J lost 4 bases. Looked up from germline, CDR1 is KGHSY and CDR2 is FQNENV. The CDR3 is CASSQSGTGGYEQYF. DNA for the CDR3: TGTGCCAGCAGCCAATCGGGGACAGGGGGGTACGAGCAGTACTTC.

This chain uses TRBV14 with TRBJ1-1, with D possibly being TRBD1 (6 bases). Trimming took 4 bases from V and 5 from J, leaving 17 bases between them. The germline V gene has CDR1 SGHDN and CDR2 FVKESK. This CDR3 region has 15 residues. In DNA, the CDR3 is TGTGCCAGCAGCCTATTGGCAGGGGCGATGACTGAAGCTTTCTTT. Translating gives CASSLLAGAMTEAFF. The variable domain in full, with the rest retrieved from reference TRBV14 and TRBJ1-1, is EAGVTQFPSHSVIEKGQTVTLRCDPISGHDNLYWYRRVMGKEIKFLLHFVKESKQDESGMPNNRFLAERTGGTYSTLKVQPAELEDSGVYFCASSLLAGAMTEAFFGQGTRLTVV.

This chain links TRBV27 with TRBJ2-5, with 11 bases that match TRBD2. The CDR3 is made up of 15 amino acids. The germline CDR1 and CDR2 sequences are MNHEY and SMNVEV (reference sequence). V lost 4 bases, J lost 5 bases, and 6 bases stayed unmatched. CDR3 coding DNA: TGTGCCAGCAGTTCCGGACTAGCGGGTGGGGAGACCCAGTACTTC. The encoded protein is CASSSGLAGGETQYF.

The chain is built from TRBV2 and TRBJ1-2, with D possibly matching TRBD1 (5 bases). The length of the CDR3 is 19 residues. Germline CDR1 is SNHLY and CDR2 is FYNNEI. Trimming shortened V by 6 bases and J by 0 bases, and 26 bases separated the two germline ends. CDR3: CASRSGWVIRKYTNYGYTF. The CDR3 region has the DNA TGTGCCAGCAGATCAGGGTGGGTGATTCGGAAGTACACTAACTATGGCTACACCTTC.

The genes are TRBV27 and TRBJ2-7; 9 bases are shared with TRBD1. The ends lost 5 bases at V and 2 bases at J; junction bases unmatched: 16. The germline CDR1 and CDR2 sequences are MNHEY and SMNVEV (reference sequence). The CDR3 has 18 residues. This chain's CDR3 is CASSAPSIYTGGPYEQYF. Written as DNA, the CDR3 is TGTGCCAGCAGTGCCCCTTCAATTTACACAGGGGGCCCCTACGAGCAGTACTTC.

The V and J genes are TRBV29-1 and TRBJ1-2, with TRBD1 matching over 7 bases. The junction had 7 bases not matched to a gene; V was cut back by 3 bases and J by 0 bases. The CDR3 length is 15 residues. Germline lookup yields CDR1 SQVTM and CDR2 ANQGSEA. CDR3 nucleotide sequence: TGCAGCGTTGATGGGACAGTCATAGCTAACTATGGCTACACCTTC. This encodes CSVDGTVIANYGYTF.

This chain connects TRBV5-8 to TRBJ1-2, with D possibly being TRBD1 (5 bases). Trimming left V 0 bases short and J 4 bases short, with 10 bases between. The CDR3 loop spans 14 amino acids. From germline, CDR1 is SGHTS and CDR2 YDEGEE. The CDR3 bases are TGTGCCAGCAGCTTGGGACAGCGAGGCTATGGCTACACCTTC. Translated: CASSLGQRGYGYTF.

This chain connects TRBV5-1 to TRBJ1-2; D gene ambiguous. The CDR3 sequence is 13 residues long. Trimming pared 1 base from V and 4 bases from J, leaving 8 bases between. Germline CDR1 SGHRS, CDR2 YFSETQ. In DNA, the CDR3 is TGCGCCAGCAGCTTGAGCGGGGTCTATGGCTACACCTTC. Translating it yields CASSLSGVYGYTF.

The chain uses TRBV11-3 and TRBJ2-5; maybe TRBD2 (5 bases). The CDR3 is 14 amino acids. V lost 0 bases and J lost 5, with 10 bases in between. CDR1 SGHNT and CDR2 YENEEA come from the germline V gene. The chain's CDR3 is CASSLDPSSETQYF. Written as DNA, the CDR3 is TGTGCCAGCAGCTTAGATCCTAGCTCGGAGACCCAGTACTTC. The full variable domain, rest sourced from reference TRBV11-3 and TRBJ2-5, is EAGVVQSPRYKIIEKKQPVAFWCNPISGHNTLYWYLQNLGQGPELLIRYENEEAVDDSQLPKDRFSAERLKGVDSTLKIQPAELGDSAVYLCASSLDPSSETQYFGPGTRLLVL.

The chain combines TRBV18 with TRBJ2-5, with 14 bases that match TRBD2. The CDR3 consists of 16 residues. Germline loops: CDR1 KGHSH, CDR2 LQKENI. V lost 4 bases, J lost 1 base, and 2 bases stayed unmatched. This CDR3 reads CASSLTSGGGQETQYF. The CDR3 DNA follows: TGTGCCAGCTCACTGACTAGCGGGGGGGGCCAAGAGACCCAGTACTTC.

The gene calls are TRBV3-1 (or the pseudogene TRBV3-2) and TRBJ2-5; the match to TRBD2 covers 10 bases. Germline CDR1 and CDR2: LGHDT and YNNKEL (reference sequence). J was trimmed by 3 bases and V by 2 bases; bases with no gene match: 3. This CDR3 has 15 residues. The CDR3 spells CASSQPLAGEETQYF. CDR3 coding DNA: TGTGCCAGCAGCCAACCGCTAGCGGGGGAAGAGACCCAGTACTTC.

The chain joins TRBV14 to TRBJ2-1, with 12 bases matching TRBD2. Unmatched junction bases numbered 4, after V lost 4 bases and J lost 6 bases. CDR1 is SGHDN and CDR2 is FVKESK in the germline V gene. The CDR3 has 15 amino acids. The CDR3 spells CASSLLAGGTNEQFF. The DNA for the CDR3 is TGTGCCAGCAGCCTACTAGCGGGGGGAACCAATGAGCAGTTCTTC. Using reference TRBV14 and TRBJ2-1 for the parts outside the CDR3, the full variable domain is EAGVTQFPSHSVIEKGQTVTLRCDPISGHDNLYWYRRVMGKEIKFLLHFVKESKQDESGMPNNRFLAERTGGTYSTLKVQPAELEDSGVYFCASSLLAGGTNEQFFGPGTRLTVL.

The chain combines TRBV27 with TRBJ1-1; D possibly corresponds to TRBD1 (5 bases). The CDR3 is 14 amino acids. The V and J ends lost 4 bases and 6 bases respectively, with 15 bases between them. CDR1 MNHEY and CDR2 SMNVEV come from the germline V gene (reference sequence). This CDR3 reads CASSWQGNKPEAFF. The CDR3 DNA sequence: TGTGCCAGCAGTTGGCAGGGAAACAAACCTGAAGCTTTCTTT.

The J gene is TRBJ2-1, the V gene TRBV12-1; the DNA was not compared with TRBD2, the D call given in the table. TRBV12-1 is a pseudogene. This CDR3 spans 18 amino acids. The CDR3 sequence is CVSSHGLAGNSSYNEQFF. The CDR3 bases are TGTGTCAGCAGCCACGGACTAGCGGGGAACAGCTCCTACAATGAGCAGTTCTTC.

This chain connects TRBV6-6 to TRBJ1-2; 8 nucleotides align to TRBD1. The CDR3 is made up of 14 amino acids. CDR1 is MNHNY and CDR2 is SVGAGI in the germline V gene (reference sequence). The ends lost 5 bases at V and 10 bases at J; junction bases unmatched: 12. This chain's CDR3 is CASSPPTGASVYTF. The CDR3 bases are TGTGCCAGCAGTCCCCCGACAGGGGCTAGCGTCTACACCTTC.

The chain links TRBV9 to TRBJ2-2, with 12 bases fitting TRBD2. Germline loops: CDR1 SGDLS, CDR2 YYNGEE. The V segment lost 0 bases and the J segment 1 base; nucleotides outside the gene matches: 1. The CDR3 contains 17 residues. The DNA of the CDR3 is TGTGCCAGCAGCGTAGGGACTAGCGGGGTGAACACCGGGGAGCTGTTTTTT. Amino acid sequence: CASSVGTSGVNTGELFF.